This T cell receptor beta chain is drawn from a study of blood T cell repertoires in COVID-19. Turning to the study itself: Samples taken during acute and convalescent COVID-19 were collected in the United States, Italy and Spain. Nucleic acid was either cDNA or gDNA, and it came from T cells, B-cell-depleted T cells, or PBMCs.

From germline, CDR1 is GTSNPN and CDR2 SVGIG (reference sequence). V gave up 8 bases and J gave up 5 bases, with 15 bases separating them. CDR3 size: 12 residues. Authors' processing steps: Amplified reference gene primers provided the basis for estimating nucleated cell counts. Libraries were prepared by immunoSEQ multiplex PCR; TCRdb keeps only in-frame clonotypes and omits some of them. Clonal size and the V and J genes are those of that table, whereas D and trimming came from the DNA. The data contain 70,000 or so clones, 79% of them seen just once; the ten biggest clones take up approximately 15%.

The gene calls are TRBV30 and TRBJ1-2; the D gene is possibly TRBD1 (5 bases). The sequenced sample consisted of peripheral blood. The TCR comes from a man between 60 and 75 years old with acute or convalescent COVID-19. The CDR3 DNA reads as TGTGCCGGGGGGACTGGAGGATATGGCTACACCTTC. Encoded protein: CAGGTGGYGYTF.